The 17 T cell receptor beta chains below come from one sample, sequenced in a study of shared clonotypes between healthy human individuals (dated by TCRdb to 2018 to 2021). Preparation of the library involved the immunoSEQ multiplex PCR assay. TCRdb stores this immuneACCESS table with in-frame sequences only. Part of the clones is absent; in the studies checked, under half of the shortfall reflects unresolved V genes, and no reason is known for the rest. The sample table lists a few million clones, roughly 93% of them with a count of one. Of the sample, 0.39% is held by the ten largest clones. The sample consisted of naive CD4+ T cells from PBMCs. In the paper's terms, the cell subset or site label means: CD45RA+ positively selected. These receptors were taken from a man between 18 and 35 years old in good health. Some clones in this sample may be carry-over from other donors' samples.

The rearrangement links TRBV9 to TRBJ2-2, with 10 bases matching TRBD2. Germline V gives CDR1 SGDLS, CDR2 YYNGEE. V was clipped by 4 bases and J by 3 bases; unmatched bases: 6. This CDR3 spans 16 amino acids. CDR3 amino acids: CASSPSGGLYTGELFF. In DNA form, the CDR3 reads TGTGCCAGCAGCCCTAGCGGGGGCCTCTACACCGGGGAGCTGTTTTTT.

The V call is TRBV5-5, the J call TRBJ1-1, with no clear D. The CDR3 extends over 16 amino acids. Germline V gives CDR1 SGHKS, CDR2 YYEKEE (reference sequence). The V end was cut by 0 bases, the J end by 0 bases, with 12 bases between. CDR3 region: CASSLANRFMNTEAFF. The DNA for the CDR3 is TGTGCCAGCAGCTTGGCCAATCGTTTTATGAACACTGAAGCTTTCTTT.

To note about this clone: Distinct nucleotide sequences in the sample also encode this CDR3. The chain couples TRBV20-1 to TRBJ1-2; D possibly corresponds to TRBD1 (5 bases). The germline gives CDR1 DFQATT, CDR2 SNEGSKA (reference sequence). V was clipped by 3 bases and J by 7 bases, with 9 bases between them. This CDR3 has 11 residues. This CDR3 is CSASAGLGYTF. For the CDR3, the DNA is TGCAGTGCTAGTGCAGGGCTTGGCTACACCTTC.

This rearrangement joins TRBV27 to TRBJ2-5; no clear D. V gave up 2 bases and J gave up 5 bases, with 9 bases separating them. This CDR3 comprises 13 residues. CDR1 MNHEY and CDR2 SMNVEV come from the germline V gene (reference sequence). The CDR3, as DNA: TGTGCCAGCAGTTTAAAGGGATCGGAGACCCAGTACTTC. Translation: CASSLKGSETQYF.

The J gene is TRBJ2-7, the V gene TRBV28, with 9 bases lining up with TRBD1. V lost 4 bases to trimming and J lost 0 bases; unmatched junction nucleotides: 10. The CDR3 runs to 17 residues. Looked up from germline, CDR1 is MDHEN and CDR2 is SYDVKM. CDR3 amino acids: CASSSPLGTGNSYEQYF. The CDR3 DNA is TGTGCCAGCAGTTCGCCTCTTGGGACAGGGAACTCCTACGAGCAGTACTTC.

The chain uses TRBV7-9 and TRBJ2-1; a possible D gene is TRBD1 (6 bases). Trimming took off 0 bases at V and 0 bases at J, with 9 bases between the two ends. This CDR3 spans 16 amino acids. Germline CDR1 SEHNR, CDR2 FQNEAQ (reference sequence). The chain's CDR3 is CASSLALRGSYNEQFF. The CDR3 region has the DNA TGTGCCAGCAGCTTAGCTCTCAGGGGCTCCTACAATGAGCAGTTCTTC. The whole variable domain, filled in from reference TRBV7-9 and TRBJ2-1, reads DTGVSQNPRHKITKRGQNVTFRCDPISEHNRLYWYRQTLGQGPEFLTYFQNEAQLEKSRLLSDRFSAERPKGSFSTLEIQRTEQGDSAMYLCASSLALRGSYNEQFFGPGTRLTVL.

This clone was seen a single time. The rearrangement joins TRBV18 to TRBJ2-1; 13 bases agree with TRBD2. The length of the CDR3 is 16 residues. Germline values: CDR1 KGHSH, CDR2 LQKENI. V shed 6 bases and J 7 bases; nucleotides not matched to a gene: 9. This CDR3 reads CASSLIGTSGTNEQFF. The DNA of the CDR3 is TGTGCCAGCTCTCTGATCGGGACTAGCGGGACTAATGAGCAGTTCTTC.

The V and J genes are TRBV18 and TRBJ2-1, with a weak D call TRBD2 (6 bases). The CDR3 extends over 16 amino acids. Germline V gene lookup returns CDR1 KGHSH and CDR2 LQKENI. The germline V and J ends were trimmed by 2 bases and 1 base, with 12 bases remaining between them. CDR3: CASSPSAGTSYNEQFF. The CDR3 DNA sequence: TGTGCCAGCTCACCATCAGCGGGCACATCCTACAATGAGCAGTTCTTC.

On this clone itself: Different DNA sequences within this sample yield the same CDR3. The chain employs TRBV6-1 and TRBJ1-2; D not certain. V shed 3 bases and J shed 4 bases, with 6 bases lying between them. This CDR3 has 12 amino acids. Per germline, CDR1 MNHNS and CDR2 SASEGT. The CDR3 DNA is TGTGCCAGCAGTGACGGGCCCTATGGCTACACCTTC. This sequence encodes CASSDGPYGYTF.

Details on this clone: The sample holds other DNA sequences that translate to the same CDR3. The J gene is TRBJ2-7, the V gene TRBV29-1; 11 bases are shared with TRBD1. V lost 6 bases to trimming and J lost 5 bases; unmatched junction nucleotides: 3. The germline CDR1 and CDR2 sequences are SQVTM and ANQGSEA. This CDR3 is built from 12 residues. The CDR3 reads CSVDRGLDEQYF. In nucleotides, the CDR3 is TGCAGCGTGGACAGGGGGCTTGACGAGCAGTACTTC.

The chain combines TRBV5-1 with TRBJ1-4; D ambiguous. This CDR3 region has 17 residues. Deletions cut 4 bases from V and 0 bases from J, with 16 bases between. Looked up from germline, CDR1 is SGHRS and CDR2 is YFSETQ. CDR3 sequence: CASSASTVLATNEKLFF. CDR3 coding DNA: TGCGCCAGCAGCGCCTCGACGGTCCTCGCAACTAATGAAAAACTGTTTTTT.

This clone occurred a few times. The chain joins TRBV29-1 to TRBJ1-4; D is ambiguous. This CDR3 region has 11 residues. V was pared by 5 bases and J by 4 bases, with 5 bases between. Looked up from germline, CDR1 is SQVTM and CDR2 is ANQGSEA. CDR3 loop: CSVFDNEKLFF. The DNA of the CDR3 is TGCAGCGTTTTCGATAATGAAAAACTGTTTTTT.

V and J are TRBV11-2 and TRBJ1-1; D is unresolved. The germline CDR1 and CDR2 sequences are SGHAT and FQNNGV. V lost 1 base and J lost 3, with 15 bases in between. CDR3 length equals 16 residues. CDR3 protein: CASSLVPPQTYTEAFF. CDR3 nucleotide sequence: TGTGCCAGCAGCTTAGTTCCGCCCCAGACGTACACTGAAGCTTTCTTT.

The gene calls are TRBV27 and TRBJ1-1, with a tentative D call TRBD1 (5 bases). The CDR3 is 16 residues long. Germline V gene data show CDR1 as MNHEY and CDR2 as SMNVEV (reference sequence). Trimming removed 0 bases at V and 1 base at J, with 12 bases between. The CDR3: CASSLSQGGWNTEAFF. In DNA, the CDR3 is TGTGCCAGCAGTTTATCCCAGGGTGGCTGGAACACTGAAGCTTTCTTT.

On this clone: The germline gene is not matched at one end of the junction; a read error may be the cause. V is TRBV29-1 and J is TRBJ1-3, with a weak D call TRBD1 (6 bases). This CDR3 has 15 residues. The V gene's germline CDR1 is SQVTM and CDR2 ANQGSEA. CDR3 loop: CSVEGGGIAGNTIYF. The CDR3, as DNA: TGCAGCGTCGAAGGGGGGGGAATCGCTGGAAACACCATATATTTT.

J is TRBJ2-7 and V is TRBV4-1; 10 bases line up with TRBD1. The junction had 3 bases not matched to a gene; V was cut back by 0 bases and J by 4 bases. Germline CDR1 is MGHRA and CDR2 is YSYEKL. The CDR3 consists of 15 residues. The CDR3 bases are TGCGCCAGCAGCCAAGAAAAGGGACAGGGGTACGAGCAGTACTTC. Its translation: CASSQEKGQGYEQYF.

This chain connects TRBV2 to TRBJ1-5; no definite D call. This CDR3 contains 16 residues. Germline V gene sequence: CDR1 SNHLY, CDR2 FYNNEI. Between the trimmed V and J ends, which lost 6 bases and 1 base, there was a span of 16 bases. The CDR3 DNA follows: TGTGCCAGCAGCCCCACCTACACCGGGAGCAATCAGCCCCAGCATTTT. Its protein is CASSPTYTGSNQPQHF.